This TCR beta chain was observed in a study of blood T cell repertoires in COVID-19. For the study at large: COVID-19 samples collected from the United States, Italy and Spain covered acute and convalescent phases.

In the original workflow: Amplification with reference gene primers provided the estimates of nucleated cell counts. Generated by immunoSEQ multiplex PCR, the TCRdb table keeps only in-frame clones and is missing some. V and J calls and clone size are those listed in that table; D and trimming were worked out from the DNA. The table shows about 200,000 clones, with around nine tenths occurring only once. V lost 9 bases to trimming and J lost 5 bases; unmatched junction nucleotides: 10. CDR3 length: 14 amino acids. CDR1 and CDR2 (germline): MNHEY, SMNVEV (reference sequence). Material for sequencing was peripheral blood. The rearrangement uses TRBV27 and TRBJ2-1, with 7 bases matching TRBD2. The TCR originated in a man aged 18-30 years with active or convalescent COVID-19. The CDR3 nucleotides read TGTGCCAGTTTTGGGAGGGCTGCTAACAATGAGCAGTTCTTC. It encodes CASFGRAANNEQFF.